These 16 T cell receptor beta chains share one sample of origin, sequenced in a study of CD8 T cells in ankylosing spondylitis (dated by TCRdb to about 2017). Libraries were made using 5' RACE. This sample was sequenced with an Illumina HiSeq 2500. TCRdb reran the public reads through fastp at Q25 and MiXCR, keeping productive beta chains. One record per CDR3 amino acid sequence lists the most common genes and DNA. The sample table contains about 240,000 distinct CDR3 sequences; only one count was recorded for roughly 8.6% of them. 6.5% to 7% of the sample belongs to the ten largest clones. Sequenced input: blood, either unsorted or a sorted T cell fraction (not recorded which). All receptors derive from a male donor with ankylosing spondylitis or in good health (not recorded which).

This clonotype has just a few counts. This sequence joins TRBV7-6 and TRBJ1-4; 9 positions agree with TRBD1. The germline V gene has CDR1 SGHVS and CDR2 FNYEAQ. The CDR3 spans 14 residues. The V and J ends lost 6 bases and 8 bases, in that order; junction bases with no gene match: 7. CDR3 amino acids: CASSMGQGNEKLFF. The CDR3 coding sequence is TGTGCCAGCAGTATGGGACAGGGTAACGAAAAACTGTTTTTT.

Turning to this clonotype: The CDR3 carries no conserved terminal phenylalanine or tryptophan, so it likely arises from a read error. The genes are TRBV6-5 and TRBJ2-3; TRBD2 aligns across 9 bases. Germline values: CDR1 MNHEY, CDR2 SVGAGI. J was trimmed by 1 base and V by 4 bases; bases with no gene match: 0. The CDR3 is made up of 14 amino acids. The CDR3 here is CASSLAGGTDTQYS. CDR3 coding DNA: TGTGCCAGCAGTTTAGCGGGGGGCACAGATACGCAGTATTCT.

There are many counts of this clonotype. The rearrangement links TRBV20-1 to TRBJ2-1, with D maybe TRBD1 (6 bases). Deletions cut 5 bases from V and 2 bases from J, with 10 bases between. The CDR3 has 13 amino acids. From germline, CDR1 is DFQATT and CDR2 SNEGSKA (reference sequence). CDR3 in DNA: TGCAGTGCTCTCAGGGGCCCCTACAATGAGCAGTTCTTC. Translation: CSALRGPYNEQFF.

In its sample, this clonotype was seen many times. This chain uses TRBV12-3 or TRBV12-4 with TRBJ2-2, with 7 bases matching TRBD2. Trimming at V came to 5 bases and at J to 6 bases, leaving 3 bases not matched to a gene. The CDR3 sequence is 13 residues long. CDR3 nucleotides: TGTGCCAGCAGTCCTACTAGCGCCGGGGAGCTGTTTTTT. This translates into CASSPTSAGELFF.

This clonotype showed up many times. The CDR3 sequence: CSAGRGGRDSPLHF. CDR3 sequence (DNA): TGCAGTGCTGGGCGGGGTGGGAGAGATTCACCCCTCCACTTT. V is TRBV20-1 and J is TRBJ1-6, with unresolved D. Per germline, CDR1 DFQATT and CDR2 SNEGSKA (reference sequence). The CDR3 spans 14 residues. V lost 5 bases, J lost 8 bases, and 16 bases lay in between.

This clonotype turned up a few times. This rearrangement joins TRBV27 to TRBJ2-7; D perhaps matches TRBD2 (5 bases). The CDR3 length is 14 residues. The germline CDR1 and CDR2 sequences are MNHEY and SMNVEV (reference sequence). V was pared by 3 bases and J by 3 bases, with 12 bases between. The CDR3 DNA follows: TGTGCCAGCAGTTTCAAACTAGTCAACTACGAGCAGTACTTC. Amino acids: CASSFKLVNYEQYF.

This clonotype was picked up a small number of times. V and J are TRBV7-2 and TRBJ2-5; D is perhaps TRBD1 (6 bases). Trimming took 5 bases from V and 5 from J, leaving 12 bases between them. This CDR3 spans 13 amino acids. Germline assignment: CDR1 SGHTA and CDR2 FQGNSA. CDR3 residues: CASSRGQLETQYF. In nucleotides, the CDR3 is TGTGCCAGCAGCCGAGGACAGTTGGAGACCCAGTACTTC.

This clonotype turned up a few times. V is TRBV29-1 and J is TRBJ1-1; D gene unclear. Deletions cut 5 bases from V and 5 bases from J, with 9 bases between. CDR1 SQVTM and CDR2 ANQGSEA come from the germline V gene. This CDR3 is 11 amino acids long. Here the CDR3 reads CSVLGSTEAFF. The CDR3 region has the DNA TGCAGCGTTTTAGGGAGTACTGAAGCTTTCTTT.

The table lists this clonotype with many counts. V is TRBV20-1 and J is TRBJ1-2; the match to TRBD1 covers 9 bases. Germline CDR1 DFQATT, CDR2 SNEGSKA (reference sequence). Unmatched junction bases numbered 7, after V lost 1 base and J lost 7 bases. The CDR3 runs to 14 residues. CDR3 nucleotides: TGCAGTGCTAGAGCTGACAGGGGGTCGGTTGGCTACACCTTC. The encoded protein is CSARADRGSVGYTF.

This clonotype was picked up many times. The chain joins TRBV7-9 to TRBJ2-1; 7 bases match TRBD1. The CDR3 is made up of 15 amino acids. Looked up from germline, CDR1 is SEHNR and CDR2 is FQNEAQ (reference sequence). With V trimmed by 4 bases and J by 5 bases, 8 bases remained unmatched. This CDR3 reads CASSSQPGQNNEQFF. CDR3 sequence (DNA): TGTGCCAGCAGCTCTCAACCGGGACAGAACAATGAGCAGTTCTTC. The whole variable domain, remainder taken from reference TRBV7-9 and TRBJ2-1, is DTGVSQNPRHKITKRGQNVTFRCDPISEHNRLYWYRQTLGQGPEFLTYFQNEAQLEKSRLLSDRFSAERPKGSFSTLEIQRTEQGDSAMYLCASSSQPGQNNEQFFGPGTRLTVL.

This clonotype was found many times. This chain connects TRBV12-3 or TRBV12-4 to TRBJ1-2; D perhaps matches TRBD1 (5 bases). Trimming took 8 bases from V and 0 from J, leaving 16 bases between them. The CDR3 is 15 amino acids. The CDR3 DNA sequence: TGTGCCAGCCGTGACGAGGGGTCCCCTAACTATGGCTACACCTTC. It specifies CASRDEGSPNYGYTF.

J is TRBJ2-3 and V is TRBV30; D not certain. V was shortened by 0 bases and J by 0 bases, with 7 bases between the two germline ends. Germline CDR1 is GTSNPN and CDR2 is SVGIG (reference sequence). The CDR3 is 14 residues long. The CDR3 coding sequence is TGTGCCTGGAGTGTTATCGGGAGCACAGATACGCAGTATTTT. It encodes CAWSVIGSTDTQYF.

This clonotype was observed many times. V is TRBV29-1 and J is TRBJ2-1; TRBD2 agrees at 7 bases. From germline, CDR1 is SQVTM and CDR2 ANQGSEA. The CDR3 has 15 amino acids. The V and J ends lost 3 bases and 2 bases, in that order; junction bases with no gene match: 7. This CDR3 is CSVDDPAGAYNEQFF. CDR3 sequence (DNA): TGCAGCGTTGACGATCCGGCGGGAGCCTACAATGAGCAGTTCTTC.

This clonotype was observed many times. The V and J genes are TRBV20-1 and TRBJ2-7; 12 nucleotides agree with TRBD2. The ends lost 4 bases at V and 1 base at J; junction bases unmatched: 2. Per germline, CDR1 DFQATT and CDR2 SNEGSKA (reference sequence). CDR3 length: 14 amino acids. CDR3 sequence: CSAMGLAGSYEQYF. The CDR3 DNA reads TGCAGTGCTATGGGACTAGCGGGTTCCTACGAGCAGTACTTC.

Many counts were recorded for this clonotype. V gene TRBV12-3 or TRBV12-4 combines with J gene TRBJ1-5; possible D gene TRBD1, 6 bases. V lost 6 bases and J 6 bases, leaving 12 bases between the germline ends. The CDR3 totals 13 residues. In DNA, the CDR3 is TGTGCCAGCAGCACGGAAGGGGGTCAGCCCCAGCATTTT. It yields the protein CASSTEGGQPQHF.

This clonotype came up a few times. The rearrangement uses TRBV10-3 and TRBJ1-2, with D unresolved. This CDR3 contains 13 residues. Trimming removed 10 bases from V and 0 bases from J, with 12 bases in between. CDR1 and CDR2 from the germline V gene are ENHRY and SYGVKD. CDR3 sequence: CATLSGPNYGYTF. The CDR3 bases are TGTGCCACCCTATCTGGCCCTAACTATGGCTACACCTTC.